This T cell receptor beta chain was sequenced for a study of a mutant IDH1 vaccine in newly diagnosed glioma. The study's findings and limits: Top-clonotype changes in peripheral T cells seemed unrelated to pseudoprogression.

Germline CDR1 reads MNHEY; CDR2 reads SVGAGI. V gave up 4 bases and J gave up 9 bases, with 16 bases separating them. The CDR3 length is 14 residues. Notes on this clone: Antigen specificity is unknown.

Using immunoSEQ multiplex PCR, the repertoire was profiled, and TCRdb retains in-frame clones only, with some absent. The table lists about 94,000 clones, roughly 91% of them singletons. Indicated time point: week 47, end of study. Every single dose of the vaccine, 300 ug of mutant IDH1 20-mer peptide, came with topical imiquimod. This receptor was taken from a woman in her fifties or sixties with glioma. The sequenced sample was PBMCs, obtained from a glioma patient whose treatment included an IDH1 peptide vaccine. V usage is TRBV6-5 and J usage is TRBJ2-4; D ambiguous. The CDR3 DNA sequence: TGTGCCAGCAGTTCCGGTCCCGCCGGTCTCATTCAGTACTTC. Encoded protein: CASSSGPAGLIQYF.